This TCR beta chain was captured by sequencing in a study of blood T cell repertoires in COVID-19 (dated by TCRdb to 2019 to 2021). In the study overall: Collaborator samples came from the United States, Italy and Spain and covered acute and convalescent phases of COVID-19. A de-identified subject ID, COVID-19 status, age in years and sex were almost always included in the sample metadata. Subjects who had been exposed to COVID-19, were actively infected with it, or had recovered from it provided the deeply sampled blood TCRbeta repertoires that made up the dataset. Where available, HLA class I and class II types were obtained from metadata supplied by the sample provider rather than from assay-based typing. The material from the prospective study consisted of cDNA or gDNA derived from T cells, B-cell-depleted T cells, or PBMCs. Samples were obtained from the ongoing ImmuneRACE study (first 160 participants) and from about 1,300 subjects provided by 6 global collaborators. The repertoires were made available in a free public database intended to serve as a resource for research on the immune response to SARS-CoV-2. Overall results and qualifications from the work: The quantity of clinical and demographic metadata differed by source and by participant and was supplied without curation.

TCRbeta CDR3 regions were amplified from genomic DNA by means of the immunoSEQ Assay, a bias-controlled multiplex PCR. Per the source publication's procedure: Nucleated cell counts per sample were estimated from amplification of reference gene primers within the assay. To quantify the absolute abundance of each unique TCRbeta CDR3 rearrangement, sequence reads were collapsed and filtered. Productive Simpson clonality was computed per sample as the square root of Simpson's diversity index over productive rearrangements. In TCRdb, the immuneACCESS table is reduced to in-frame sequences with V and J assigned. These tables do not hold every clone; where another copy was compared, an unresolved V gene accounts for under half, and the others remain unexplained. V and J calls and clone size follow that table, whereas D and trimming were derived from the DNA. A total of 250,000 to 350,000 clones appear in this sample, 86% of them only once. The ten largest clonotypes hold about 1.7% of the sample.

The CDR3, cysteine through phenylalanine, is 16 amino acids long. Only the CDR3 DNA is retained, 48 bases long and in frame from the first base. CDR1 and CDR2 were assigned from the germline V gene as LGHNA and YSLEER. Trimming removed 5 bases from V and 7 bases from J; the gene matches leave 10 bases unexplained. Collaborating institutions collected whole blood in K2EDTA tubes following their own protocols. For TCRbeta analysis, collaborators shipped samples as frozen whole blood, isolated PBMCs, or DNA extracted from either of those sample types. A remark on this clone: Its antigen is unknown. No base quality information exists; no much larger clone differs at one position.

The source material was peripheral blood. The receptor chain draws on TRBV4-3 and TRBJ2-2, with TRBD2 matching 10 junction bases. The source is a woman in her forties or fifties with acute or convalescent COVID-19. The CDR3 sequence is CASSTAGGPRGGELFF. The DNA sequence is TGCGCCAGCAGCACAGCGGGAGGGCCTCGGGGCGGGGAGCTGTTTTTT.